The source of this TCR beta chain is a study of T-cell reconstitution after alpha-beta-depleted transplantation in children. The study, taken as a whole, reports: From surviving recipient T cells and thymic progenitors came the high day-60 TCRbeta diversity observed in some patients.

With respect to this clonotype: Its antigen is unidentified.

The CDR3 contains 16 residues. With 2 bases removed from V and 4 bases from J, the gap between germline ends came to 18 bases. In germline, CDR1 is SGHVT, CDR2 SQSDAQ. This sample's TCRbeta library carried unique molecular identifier barcodes. TCRdb used MiXCR to reprocess the PCR reads, holding one entry per CDR3 protein. Of around 440,000 distinct CDR3 sequences in the sample, about 10% were seen once. The TCR sequence derives from a child aged 2-9 years with inherited bone marrow failure, due to receive a stem cell transplant. The chain links TRBV7-4 to TRBJ2-7; D may be TRBD2 (6 bases). The input for sequencing was PBMCs, taken before TCRalphabeta/CD19-depleted stem cell transplant. CDR3 in amino acids: CASSLWRGYEKYEQYF. The CDR3 bases are TGTGCCAGCAGCTTATGGAGGGGTTATGAAAAATACGAGCAGTACTTC.